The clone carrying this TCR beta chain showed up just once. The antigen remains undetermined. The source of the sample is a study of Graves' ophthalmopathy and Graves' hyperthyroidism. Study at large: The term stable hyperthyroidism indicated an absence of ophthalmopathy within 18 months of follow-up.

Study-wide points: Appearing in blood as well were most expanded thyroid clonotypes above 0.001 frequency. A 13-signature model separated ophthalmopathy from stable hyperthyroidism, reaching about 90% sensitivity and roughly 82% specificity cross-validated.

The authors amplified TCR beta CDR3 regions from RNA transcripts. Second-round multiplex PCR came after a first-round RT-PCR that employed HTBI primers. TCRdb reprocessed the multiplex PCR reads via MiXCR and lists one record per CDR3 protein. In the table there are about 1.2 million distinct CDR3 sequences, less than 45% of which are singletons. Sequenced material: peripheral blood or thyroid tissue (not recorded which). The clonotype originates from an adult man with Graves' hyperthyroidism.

The CDR3 DNA reads as TGTGCCAGCAGCGGGGGGTCAGGACCCAACACTGAAGCTTTCTTT. It is translated as CASSGGSGPNTEAFF. This chain joins TRBV12-3 or TRBV12-4 and TRBJ1-1, with a tentative D call TRBD1 (5 bases). V gave up 6 bases and J gave up 2 bases, with 16 bases separating them. The CDR3 extends over 15 amino acids.